This T cell receptor (beta chain) was identified during a study of PD-L1 blockade in urothelial cancer. Across the study: Each participant's history included 0 to 3 prior chemotherapy regimens.

Time point indicated: pretreatment peripheral blood. Patients had locally advanced or metastatic urothelial carcinoma. The germline V gene has CDR1 GTSNPN and CDR2 SVGIG (reference sequence). The V end was cut by 0 bases, the J end by 2 bases, with 13 bases between. The CDR3 contains 15 residues. Spiked synthetic TCR analogs estimated absolute template abundance per PCR. The protocol was immunoSEQ multiplex PCR, while the TCRdb copy is restricted to in-frame clones and leaves out a portion. The data contain 60,000 to 65,000 clones, around 81% of them singletons. This chain connects TRBV30 to TRBJ2-5; D unclear. The TCR sequence derives from a man aged 70 or older with urothelial cancer. Material: PBMCs, obtained around atezolizumab (anti-PD-L1) treatment. The CDR3 DNA sequence: TGTGCCTGGAGTGTGCGGCTGTTACTTCAAGAGACCCAGTACTTC. Its translation is CAWSVRLLLQETQYF. Full variable domain (outside the CDR3, taken from reference TRBV30 and TRBJ2-5): SQTIHQWPATLVQPVGSPLSLECTVEGTSNPNLYWYRQAAGRGLQLLFYSVGIGQISSEVPQNLSASRPQDRQFILSSKKLLLSDSGFYLCAWSVRLLLQETQYFGPGTRLLVL.